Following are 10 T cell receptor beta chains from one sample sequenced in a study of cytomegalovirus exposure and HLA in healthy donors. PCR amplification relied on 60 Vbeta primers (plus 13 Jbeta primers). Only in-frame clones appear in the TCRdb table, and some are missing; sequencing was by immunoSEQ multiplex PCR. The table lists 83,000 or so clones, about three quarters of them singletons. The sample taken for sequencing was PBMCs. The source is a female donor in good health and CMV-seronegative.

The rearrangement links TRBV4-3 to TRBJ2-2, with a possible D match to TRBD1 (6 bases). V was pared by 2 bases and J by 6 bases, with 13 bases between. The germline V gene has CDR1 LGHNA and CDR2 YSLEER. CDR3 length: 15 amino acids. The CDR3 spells CASSQSGAGSGELFF. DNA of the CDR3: TGCGCCAGCAGCCAATCAGGGGCCGGATCCGGGGAGCTGTTTTTT.

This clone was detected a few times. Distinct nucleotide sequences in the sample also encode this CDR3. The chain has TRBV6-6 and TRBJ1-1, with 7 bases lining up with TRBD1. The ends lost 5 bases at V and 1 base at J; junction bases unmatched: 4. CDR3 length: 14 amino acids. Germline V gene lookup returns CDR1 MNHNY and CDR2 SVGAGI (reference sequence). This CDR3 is CASSKGQSNTEAFF. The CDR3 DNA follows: TGTGCCAGCAGTAAGGGACAGTCGAACACTGAAGCTTTCTTT.

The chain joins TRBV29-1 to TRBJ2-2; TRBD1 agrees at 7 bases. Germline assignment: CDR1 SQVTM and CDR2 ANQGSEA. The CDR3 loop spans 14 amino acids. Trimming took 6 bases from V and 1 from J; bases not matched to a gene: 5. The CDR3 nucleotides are TGCAGCGTCTCAGGACAGGAGAACACCGGGGAGCTGTTTTTT. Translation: CSVSGQENTGELFF.

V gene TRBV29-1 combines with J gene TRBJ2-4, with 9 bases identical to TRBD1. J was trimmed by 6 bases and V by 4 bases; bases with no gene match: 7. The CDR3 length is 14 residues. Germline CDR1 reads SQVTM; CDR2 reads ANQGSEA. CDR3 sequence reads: CSVVATGGGNIQYF. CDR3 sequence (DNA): TGCAGCGTTGTAGCGACAGGGGGGGGAAACATTCAGTACTTC.

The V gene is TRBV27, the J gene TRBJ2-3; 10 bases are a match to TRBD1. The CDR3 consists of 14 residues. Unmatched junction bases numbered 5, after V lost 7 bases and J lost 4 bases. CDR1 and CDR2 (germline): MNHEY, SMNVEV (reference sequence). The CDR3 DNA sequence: TGTGCCAGCACCACCGGGACAGGGGCAGATACGCAGTATTTT. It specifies CASTTGTGADTQYF.

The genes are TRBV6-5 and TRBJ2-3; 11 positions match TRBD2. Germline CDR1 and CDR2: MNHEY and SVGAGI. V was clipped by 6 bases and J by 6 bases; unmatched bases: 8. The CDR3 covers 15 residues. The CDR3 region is CASRYTSGGWDTQYF. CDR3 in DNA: TGTGCCAGCAGGTACACTAGCGGGGGCTGGGATACGCAGTATTTT.

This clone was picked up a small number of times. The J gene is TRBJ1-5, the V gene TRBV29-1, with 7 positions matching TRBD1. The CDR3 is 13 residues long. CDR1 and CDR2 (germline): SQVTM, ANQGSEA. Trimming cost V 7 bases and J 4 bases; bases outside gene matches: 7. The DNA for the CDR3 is TGCAGCGGTCGGACAGGTTCTAATCAGCCCCAGCATTTT. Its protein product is CSGRTGSNQPQHF.

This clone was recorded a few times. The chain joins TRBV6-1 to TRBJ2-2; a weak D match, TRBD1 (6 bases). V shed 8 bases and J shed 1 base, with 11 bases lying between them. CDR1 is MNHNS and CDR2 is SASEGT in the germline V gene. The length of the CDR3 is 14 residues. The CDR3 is CASETGQNTGELFF. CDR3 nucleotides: TGTGCCAGCGAGACGGGACAGAACACCGGGGAGCTGTTTTTT.

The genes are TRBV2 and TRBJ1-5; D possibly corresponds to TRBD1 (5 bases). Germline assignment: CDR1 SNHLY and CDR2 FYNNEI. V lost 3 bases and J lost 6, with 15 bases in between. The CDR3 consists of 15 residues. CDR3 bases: TGTGCCAGCAGTGAGGTGGGGGGGGTTGGTCAGCCCCAGCATTTT. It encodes CASSEVGGVGQPQHF.

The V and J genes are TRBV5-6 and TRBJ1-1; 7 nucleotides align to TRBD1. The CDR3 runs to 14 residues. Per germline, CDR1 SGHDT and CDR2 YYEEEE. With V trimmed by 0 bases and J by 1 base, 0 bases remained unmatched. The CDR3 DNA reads TGTGCCAGCAGCTTGGGGGACAGGAACACTGAAGCTTTCTTT. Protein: CASSLGDRNTEAFF.